This T cell receptor beta chain came from a study of T-cell reconstitution after alpha-beta-depleted transplantation in children. Whole-study findings and limits: By one year post-transplant, T-cell counts and diversity largely arose from T cells that were newly produced. Certain patients had high TCRbeta diversity at day 60, and it came from recipient T cells and thymic progenitors that survived. As was reported, about two months after transplant, alpha-beta T cells came from several hundred expanded graft clones.

CDR1 is SGHVS and CDR2 is FQNEAQ in the germline V gene. V dropped 4 bases and J dropped 7 bases, with 12 bases sitting between them. The CDR3 has 13 residues. In regard to this clonotype: Its antigen is undetermined.

Preparation of the TCRbeta library was carried out with unique molecular identifiers. A single record per CDR3 protein comes from TCRdb applying MiXCR to the PCR reads. This sample has fewer than 1 million distinct CDR3 sequences, with roughly 15% found just once. The sequenced sample was PBMCs, mostly from graft donor cells, obtained 360 days after TCRalphabeta/CD19-depleted stem cell transplant. The receptor comes from a male patient aged 5 to 17 who had a stem cell transplant for acute lymphoblastic leukemia, so the T cells may come from the graft donor. The chain joins TRBV7-8 to TRBJ2-3; unclear D gene. This CDR3 is CASSSNPHHTQYF. In DNA form, the CDR3 reads TGTGCCAGCAGCTCCAACCCCCACCATACGCAGTATTTT.